This T cell receptor (beta chain) was identified in a study of blood T cell repertoires in COVID-19. Produced via immunoSEQ multiplex PCR; TCRdb's table is partial and in-frame only. This sample has around 260,000 clones, with roughly 85% found just once. V lost 7 bases and J lost 1, with 9 bases in between. Germline V lookup: CDR1 KGHDR, CDR2 SFDVKD. There are 13 residues in the CDR3. This clone was detected only once. This sequence joins TRBV24-1 and TRBJ1-1; perhaps TRBD1 as D (5 bases). The sample comprised PBMCs or T cells enriched from blood (not recorded which). The origin of this receptor is a woman in her thirties who had recovered from COVID-19. This chain's CDR3 is CATRVGENTEAFF. In DNA, the CDR3 is TGTGCCACCAGAGTAGGGGAGAACACTGAAGCTTTCTTT.